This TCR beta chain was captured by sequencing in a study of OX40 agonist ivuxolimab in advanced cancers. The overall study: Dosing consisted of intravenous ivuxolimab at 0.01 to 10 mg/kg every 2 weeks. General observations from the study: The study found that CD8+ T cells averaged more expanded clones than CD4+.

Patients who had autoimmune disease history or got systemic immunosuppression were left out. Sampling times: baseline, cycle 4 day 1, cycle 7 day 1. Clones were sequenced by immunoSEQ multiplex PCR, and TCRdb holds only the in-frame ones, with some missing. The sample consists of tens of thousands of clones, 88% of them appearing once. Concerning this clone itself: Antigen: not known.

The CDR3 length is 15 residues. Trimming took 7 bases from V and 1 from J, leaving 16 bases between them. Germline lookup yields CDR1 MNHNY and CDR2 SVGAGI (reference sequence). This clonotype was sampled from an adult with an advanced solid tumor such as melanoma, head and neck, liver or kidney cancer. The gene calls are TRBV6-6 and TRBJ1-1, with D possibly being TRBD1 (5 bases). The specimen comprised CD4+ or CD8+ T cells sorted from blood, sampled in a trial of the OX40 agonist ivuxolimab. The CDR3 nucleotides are TGTGCCAGCAATAAACCGGGACGGGGGAACACTGAAGCTTTCTTT. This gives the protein CASNKPGRGNTEAFF.